This T cell receptor (beta chain) was identified in a study of T-cell memory formation after mild COVID-19 (dated by TCRdb to about 2021). For context, the study as a whole: TCR sequence clusters from the two donors were found to be largely donor specific. The cohort was made up of two young adult volunteers, one female and one male, who were previously healthy. In two donors, T-cell clones that expanded and contracted after mild COVID-19 were tracked by sequencing TCRalpha and TCRbeta repertoires over time.

A remark on this clonotype: What antigen it recognizes has not been identified. The record has no base qualities; no much larger clone is one base away.

V is trimmed back by 3 bases and J by 4 bases, and the junction contains 9 bases that no gene match accounts for. From the cysteine up to the phenylalanine, the CDR3 has a length of 16 residues. Only CDR3 DNA is held: 48 bases, read in frame from base 1. As encoded in the germline V gene, CDR1 is LGHNT while CDR2 is FRNRAP. The study at large found these results: The study included only a couple of mild cases, and larger cohorts that include severe cases with pre-infection samples were judged to be necessary. Balanced CD4/CD8 phenotypes were observed for clones contracting from day 15 to 85, whereas a bias towards CD4+ was observed for a second wave of clones expanding from day 15 to 37. Some responding clones were detected in pre-infection memory, which suggested that pre-existing cross-reactive memory T cells had joined the SARS-CoV-2 response. Contracting CD4+ clones turned up mainly in the CM and EM memory subsets, whereas EMRA was where CD8+ clones were enriched. SARS-CoV-2 specificity of the second-wave clones peaking on day 37 was not confirmed.

TCRdb names Illumina NovaSeq 6000 as the instrument used. TCRalpha and TCRbeta cDNA libraries were constructed by 5'RACE with constant-segment primers, with sample barcodes and unique molecular identifiers being introduced. RNA was extracted from every sample with Trizol reagent. The libraries were amplified in two PCR steps, and the second step added a second sample barcode and Illumina TruSeq adapters. Sequencing of libraries was performed on an Illumina NovaSeq with 2 x 150 bp paired-end reads. Per the authors' processing: The reads were demultiplexed and collapsed into UMI-guided consensus sequences using migec v1.2.7. With mixcr v2.1.11, UMI consensuses were aligned to TRA and TRB V and J templates and assembled into clonotypes. A clonotype was counted as expanded or contracted only if both edgeR and NoisET called the change significant, with noise models trained on biological replicates. For edgeR calls, the thresholds were a false discovery rate-adjusted p below 0.01 and a log2 fold-change of 1. As an exploratory analysis of dynamics, PCA with hierarchical clustering was applied to max-normalized trajectories of the 1000 most abundant clonotypes. Separately sequenced CD4+ and CD8+ repertoires were used to assign a CD4 or CD8 phenotype to each responding clone. TCRdb's own reprocessing of the public reads used fastp at Q25 and MiXCR and kept productive beta chains. Rows are combined by CDR3 protein, so each entry shows the most common genes and DNA. The V and J calls shown here were made by TCRdb, not taken from the authors' results. The sample table holds 270,000 or so distinct CDR3 sequences, of which 16% were seen once. The leading ten clones occupy around 21% of the sample.

PBMCs were isolated by Ficoll-Paque density gradient centrifugation. The rearranged segments are TRBV12-5 and TRBJ2-5; 9 bases in between match TRBD2. This sequence originates from a young man who had mild COVID-19 (a few samples of this study predate the infection). The sample titles of this study are shuffled in the database, so cell type and time point are left out; the donor was told from shared clones. The sample was PBMCs or a T cell subset sorted from them (not recorded which). The CDR3 region has the sequence CASGFGSGGIRETQYF. The DNA sequence follows: TGTGCTAGTGGTTTCGGGAGCGGGGGGATCCGAGAGACCCAGTACTTC.